This T cell receptor (beta chain) is from a study of cytomegalovirus exposure and HLA in healthy donors. The study, taken as a whole, reports: Later work associated fewer than 20,000 TCR beta sequences with HLA alleles at 0.05 false discovery rate. Later analysis associated a missense DCLRE1C variant with TCR beta V- and J-gene trimming.

Concerning this clone itself: What it binds is unknown.

The PCR employed 60 Vbeta primers together with 13 Jbeta primers. Repertoires were generated with immunoSEQ multiplex PCR, while TCRdb's copy carries only in-frame clones and drops some. The table lists roughly 180,000 clones, around 80% of them singletons, with roughly 1.4% in the top ten. Germline values: CDR1 MNHEY, CDR2 SVGAGI. Trimming cost V 6 bases and J 2 bases, with 15 bases left between them. The length of the CDR3 is 15 residues. The receptor comes from a woman younger than 45 in good health and CMV-seropositive. The sequenced material came from PBMCs. V and J are TRBV6-5 and TRBJ2-3; weak D call: TRBD1 (6 bases). The CDR3 region has the DNA TGTGCCAGCAGGAGCGACAGGCGCTCCACAGATACGCAGTATTTT. This codes for CASRSDRRSTDTQYF.